Listed below are T cell receptor beta chains from one sample, sequenced in a study of blood T cell dynamics during melanoma immunotherapy. This table comes from immunoSEQ multiplex PCR, and its TCRdb copy is limited to in-frame clones, with some not included. The sample consists of roughly 22,000 clones, around 88% of them appearing once. Sequencing used blood, obtained from a patient treated with checkpoint blockade. The origin of the receptors is a human donor with melanoma. The CDR3 runs from the conserved cysteine through the conserved F or W.

V gene: TRBV7-9; CDR3 protein: CASSPTLRREEVRSYEQYF
V gene: TRBV19; CDR3 protein: CASGERGSYNEQFF
V gene: TRBV25-1; CDR3 protein: CASSAQGALSYEQYF
V gene: TRBV18; CDR3 protein: CASSSLTSETYEQYF
V gene: TRBV18; CDR3 protein: CASSRSTSGSWDTQYF
V gene: TRBV6-6; CDR3 protein: CASSYGGQGTYNEQFF
V gene: TRBV11-3; CDR3 protein: CASSSRGGSSYNEQFF
V gene: TRBV6-5; CDR3 protein: CASSPSWGLQETQYF
V gene: TRBV5-6; CDR3 protein: CASSLGGGSGYEQYF
V gene: TRBV1; CDR3 protein: CTSSQVDSGRSSGANVLTF
V gene: TRBV19; CDR3 protein: CASIALAGRGGELFF
V gene: TRBV5-1; CDR3 protein: CASSLNTGGQETQYF
V gene: TRBV28; CDR3 protein: CASSNTGTDNSPLHF
V gene: TRBV29-1; CDR3 protein: CSVEGRVYNEQFF
V gene: TRBV5-6; CDR3 protein: CASSPPPGLAGWDEQFF
V gene: TRBV7-3; CDR3 protein: CASSSAGTRTYNEQFF
V gene: TRBV29-1; CDR3 protein: CSVEGPIGEQYF
V gene: TRBV28; CDR3 protein: CASSPSQMYNEQFF
V gene: TRBV28; CDR3 protein: CASSGTGWTGANVLTF
V gene: TRBV7-9; CDR3 protein: CASSSSRAGDQPQHF
V gene: TRBV2; CDR3 protein: CASRLGQPLDSNQPQHF
V gene: TRBV10-2; CDR3 protein: CASSDRGSTNTQYF
V gene: TRBV2; CDR3 protein: CASSKTDIDNSPLHF
V gene: TRBV6-1; CDR3 protein: CASSDRRQNTEAFF
V gene: TRBV7-7; CDR3 protein: CASSLEGTGRQETQYF
V gene: TRBV5-4; CDR3 protein: CASSHSGFSYNEQFF
V gene: TRBV27; CDR3 protein: CASRLAGNYNEQFF
V gene: TRBV7-2; CDR3 protein: CASSPTRAGELFF
V gene: TRBV28; CDR3 protein: CASRPTGGSNQPQHF
V gene: TRBV11-3; CDR3 protein: CASSRGAYNEQFF
V gene: TRBV19; CDR3 protein: CALRRGTEAFF